The source of this T cell receptor (beta chain) is a study of T cell repertoires and Cas9 in healthy adults. The CDR3 is 17 residues long. V was pared by 1 base and J by 0 bases, with 15 bases between. Germline V gene data show CDR1 as KGHSH and CDR2 as LQKENI. The assay was immunoSEQ multiplex PCR, and TCRdb's table has in-frame clones only and misses some. The sample lists around 15,000 clones, 75% to 90% occurring once. This TCR was sampled from a human donor in good health. Sequencing input: Tregs (CD4+, CD25+, CD127-, CD137-, CD154-) from PBMCs; culture status not recorded. This chain uses TRBV18 with TRBJ1-1, with D possibly matching TRBD1 (5 bases). The CDR3 sequence: CASSPLGRAGMNTEAFF. In DNA, the CDR3 is TGTGCCAGCTCACCACTGGGCAGGGCTGGCATGAACACTGAAGCTTTCTTT. The complete variable domain, with remaining parts taken from reference TRBV18 and TRBJ1-1, reads NAGVMQNPRHLVRRRGQEARLRCSPMKGHSHVYWYRQLPEEGLKFMVYLQKENIIDESGMPKERFSAEFPKEGPSILRIQQVVRGDSAAYFCASSPLGRAGMNTEAFFGQGTRLTVV.